Below, 21 T cell receptor beta chains from the same sample are listed, as sequenced in a study of cytomegalovirus exposure and HLA in healthy donors. This PCR relied on a set of 60 Vbeta primers and 13 Jbeta primers. This table comes from immunoSEQ multiplex PCR, and its TCRdb copy is limited to in-frame clones, with some not included. Its listing shows just over 40,000 clones. The sample consisted of PBMCs. Receptor source: a man in his thirties or forties in good health and CMV-seronegative.

The chain links TRBV4-3 to TRBJ2-1; 10 bases match TRBD2. CDR1 and CDR2 (germline): LGHNA, YSLEER. This CDR3 has 17 residues. The trim removed 1 base at V and 5 bases at J, leaving 8 bases unmatched. The CDR3 reads CASSQGSGLAGDNEQFF. CDR3 DNA sequence: TGCGCCAGCAGCCAAGGGTCTGGCCTAGCGGGGGACAATGAGCAGTTCTTC.

The rearrangement joins TRBV18 to TRBJ2-2, with a weak D call TRBD2 (5 bases). V was cut by 3 bases and J by 7 bases, with 9 bases left in between. Germline CDR1 reads KGHSH; CDR2 reads LQKENI. CDR3 length: 13 amino acids. The CDR3 loop is CASSPHSDGELFF. The DNA for the CDR3 is TGTGCCAGCTCACCGCATAGCGACGGGGAGCTGTTTTTT.

V gene TRBV18 combines with J gene TRBJ2-7; 13 bases map to TRBD2. After removal of 4 bases from V and 7 bases from J, the junction contained 22 bases not matched to a gene. CDR1 and CDR2 (germline): KGHSH, LQKENI. CDR3 length: 20 amino acids. The CDR3: CASSQLALAGGPSASGEQYF. In DNA, the CDR3 is TGTGCCAGCTCACAACTTGCACTAGCGGGAGGGCCATCTGCTTCGGGGGAGCAGTACTTC.

To note about this clone: At one end the junction does not follow the germline gene, possibly because of a read error. The V and J genes are TRBV9 and TRBJ1-1; no definite D call. CDR3 length: 13 amino acids. The germline gives CDR1 SGDLS, CDR2 YYNGEE. The CDR3 coding sequence is TGTGCCAGCAGCCTCTGGGAGAACACTGAAGCTTCCTTT. Protein sequence: CASSLWENTEASF.

CDR3 sequence (DNA): TGTGCCAGTAGTATCACGGACAGACGCTCCTACAATGAGCAGTTCTTC. Translated: CASSITDRRSYNEQFF. The V and J genes are TRBV19 and TRBJ2-1; TRBD1 is a possible D gene (6 bases). CDR1 is LNHDA and CDR2 is SQIVND in the germline V gene (reference sequence). The CDR3 runs to 16 residues. V lost 3 bases and J lost 0, with 12 bases in between.

The chain recombines TRBV5-1 with TRBJ1-2, with 7 bases aligning to TRBD1. Germline V gene data show CDR1 as SGHRS and CDR2 as YFSETQ. V was pared by 0 bases and J by 6 bases, with 8 bases of the junction left unmatched. This CDR3 comprises 15 residues. The CDR3 here is CASSLAPSGTDGYTF. The CDR3 region has the DNA TGCGCCAGCAGCTTGGCACCCTCCGGGACAGATGGCTACACCTTC.

This chain uses TRBV7-2 with TRBJ2-1, with D perhaps TRBD2 (6 bases). This CDR3 is 12 amino acids long. The V and J ends lost 7 bases and 5 bases respectively, with 9 bases between them. Germline V gene sequence: CDR1 SGHTA, CDR2 FQGNSA. CDR3 DNA: TGTGCCAGCAAGGGACTGGACAATGAGCAGTTCTTC. As protein: CASKGLDNEQFF.

The chain employs TRBV29-1 and TRBJ1-2; D possibly corresponds to TRBD1 (6 bases). V lost 2 bases, J lost 7 bases, and 14 bases lay in between. Per germline, CDR1 SQVTM and CDR2 ANQGSEA. CDR3 length: 13 amino acids. The CDR3 nucleotides are TGCAGCGTTGAAATAGGGGGTAGGGGTGGCTACACCTTC. Translation gives CSVEIGGRGGYTF. The entire variable domain, with the rest obtained from reference TRBV29-1 and TRBJ1-2, is as follows: SAVISQKPSRDICQRGTSLTIQCQVDSQVTMMFWYRQQPGQSLTLIATANQGSEATYESGFVIDKFPISRPNLTFSTLTVSNMSPEDSSIYLCSVEIGGRGGYTFGSGTRLTVV.

This sequence joins TRBV5-1 and TRBJ2-7; D is perhaps TRBD1 (6 bases). This CDR3 spans 15 amino acids. Germline lookup yields CDR1 SGHRS and CDR2 YFSETQ. V was pared by 0 bases and J by 1 base, with 11 bases between. This chain's CDR3 is CASSLEGGKSYEQYF. DNA of the CDR3: TGCGCCAGCAGCTTGGAAGGGGGAAAATCCTACGAGCAGTACTTC.

This chain connects TRBV5-1 to TRBJ1-1; 8 bases are shared with TRBD1. Germline V gives CDR1 SGHRS, CDR2 YFSETQ. Trimming took 4 bases from V and 4 from J; bases not matched to a gene: 9. CDR3 size: 15 residues. CDR3 in amino acids: CASSLGQGTGTEAFF. CDR3 nucleotide sequence: TGCGCCAGCAGCCTCGGACAGGGAACGGGCACTGAAGCTTTCTTT.

The chain has TRBV11-2 and TRBJ2-5; 13 positions agree with TRBD2. The V gene end was trimmed by 5 bases and the J gene end by 5 bases; junction bases not matched to a gene: 17. The germline CDR1 and CDR2 sequences are SGHAT and FQNNGV. The CDR3 is made up of 19 amino acids. The CDR3 loop is CASSRLTSGRPAFVETQYF. The CDR3 DNA is TGTGCCAGCAGCCGGCTGACTAGCGGGAGGCCCGCATTTGTCGAGACCCAGTACTTC.

The rearrangement joins TRBV14 to TRBJ1-4, with 9 positions matching TRBD1. With V trimmed by 4 bases and J by 7 bases, 7 bases remained unmatched. Germline loops: CDR1 SGHDN, CDR2 FVKESK. The CDR3 is 15 amino acids. The CDR3 here is CASSLRQGVFEKLFF. The CDR3 DNA reads as TGTGCCAGCAGCCTTCGACAGGGGGTTTTTGAAAAACTGTTTTTT. Using reference TRBV14 and TRBJ1-4 for the parts outside the CDR3, the full variable domain is EAGVTQFPSHSVIEKGQTVTLRCDPISGHDNLYWYRRVMGKEIKFLLHFVKESKQDESGMPNNRFLAERTGGTYSTLKVQPAELEDSGVYFCASSLRQGVFEKLFFGSGTQLSVL.

V is TRBV6-5 and J is TRBJ1-5, with D hard to call. Germline V gene data show CDR1 as MNHEY and CDR2 as SVGAGI. The CDR3 totals 15 residues. Trimming took 6 bases from V and 0 from J, leaving 12 bases between them. The CDR3 region is CASSPMRYSNQPQHF. Written as DNA, the CDR3 is TGTGCCAGCAGCCCTATGAGATATAGCAATCAGCCCCAGCATTTT.

The chain is built from TRBV5-1 and TRBJ2-6; TRBD2 is a possible D gene (5 bases). V gave up 3 bases and J gave up 1 base, with 17 bases separating them. Germline assignment: CDR1 SGHRS and CDR2 YFSETQ. The CDR3 covers 18 residues. The CDR3 DNA follows: TGCGCCAGCAGCTGGGATGGGGTGTCGGGGTCTGGGGCCAACGTCCTGACTTTC. Translating it yields CASSWDGVSGSGANVLTF.

This chain uses TRBV30 with TRBJ1-5; D is uncertain. The V and J ends lost 4 bases and 5 bases respectively, with 9 bases between them. This CDR3 is built from 12 residues. Germline lookup yields CDR1 GTSNPN and CDR2 SVGIG (reference sequence). CDR3 loop: CAWTSGDQPQHF. Written as DNA, the CDR3 is TGTGCCTGGACAAGCGGAGATCAGCCCCAGCATTTT.

The chain recombines TRBV6-5 with TRBJ1-2, with TRBD1 identical over 8 bases. V was pared by 5 bases and J by 4 bases, with 3 bases of the junction left unmatched. The CDR3 consists of 13 residues. CDR1 and CDR2 (germline): MNHEY, SVGAGI. The CDR3 loop reads CASSQQGGYGYTF. The CDR3 DNA sequence: TGTGCCAGCAGTCAACAGGGGGGCTATGGCTACACCTTC.

The rearrangement uses TRBV6-1 and TRBJ2-2; TRBD1 matches 12 bases. Germline CDR1 reads MNHNS; CDR2 reads SASEGT. This CDR3 is 14 amino acids long. The ends lost 7 bases at V and 7 bases at J; junction bases unmatched: 4. CDR3 sequence: CASMGQGAGGELFF. The CDR3 DNA reads as TGTGCCAGCATGGGACAGGGGGCCGGCGGGGAGCTGTTTTTT.

V is TRBV6-1 and J is TRBJ1-6; tentatively, D is TRBD1 (5 bases). V lost 3 bases and J 6 bases, leaving 27 bases between the germline ends. The germline V gene has CDR1 MNHNS and CDR2 SASEGT. The CDR3 covers 20 residues. This chain's CDR3 is CASSDSRDTGALTFNSPLHF. The DNA for the CDR3 is TGTGCCAGCAGTGATTCTCGAGATACAGGCGCCCTGACCTTTAATTCACCCCTCCACTTT.

V gene TRBV5-1 combines with J gene TRBJ1-2; 9 bases align to TRBD1. Germline-derived CDR1 and CDR2 are SGHRS and YFSETQ. Trimming took 3 bases from V and 5 from J; bases not matched to a gene: 2. The CDR3 contains 13 residues. CDR3 sequence reads: CASSSDRGYGYTF. CDR3 DNA: TGCGCCAGCAGCTCTGACAGGGGGTATGGCTACACCTTC.

The rearrangement links TRBV5-4 to TRBJ1-1; perhaps TRBD1 as D (5 bases). Germline V gene lookup returns CDR1 SGHNT and CDR2 YYREEE (reference sequence). V was clipped by 3 bases and J by 5 bases, with 8 bases between them. This CDR3 has 12 residues. CDR3 loop: CASSSRGTEAFF. CDR3 coding DNA: TGTGCCAGCAGCTCCCGGGGGACTGAAGCTTTCTTT.

The chain combines TRBV19 with TRBJ1-2; perhaps TRBD1 as D (5 bases). This CDR3 contains 15 residues. The germline CDR1 and CDR2 sequences are LNHDA and SQIVND (reference sequence). V was cut by 5 bases and J by 8 bases, with 21 bases left in between. The DNA of the CDR3 is TGTGCCAGTAGTCCCCTCGGGGCCCCCCGGGGGGGCTACACCTTC. Protein sequence: CASSPLGAPRGGYTF. The whole variable domain, filled in from reference TRBV19 and TRBJ1-2, reads DGGITQSPKYLFRKEGQNVTLSCEQNLNHDAMYWYRQDPGQGLRLIYYSQIVNDFQKGDIAEGYSVSREKKESFPLTVTSAQKNPTAFYLCASSPLGAPRGGYTFGSGTRLTVV.